This TCR beta chain was identified in a study of blood T cell repertoires in COVID-19. Study-wide background: Acute-phase and convalescent COVID-19 samples originated in the United States, Italy and Spain.

In the authors' methods: Counts of nucleated cells, estimated from reference gene primer amplification, were obtained. Method: immunoSEQ multiplex PCR; TCRdb's copy keeps in-frame clones and lacks some. V, J and clone size were drawn from that table, and D and trimming were deduced from the DNA. The sample holds roughly 250,000 clones, 88% seen once. CDR3 length: 13 amino acids. Looked up from germline, CDR1 is SGHDN and CDR2 is FVKESK. Deletions cut 4 bases from V and 3 bases from J, with 9 bases between. The chain is built from TRBV14 and TRBJ1-1, with a tentative D call TRBD1 (5 bases). This TCR was recovered from a middle-aged woman with acute COVID-19. The sample was PBMCs or T cells enriched from blood (not recorded which). This CDR3 is CASSRQGDTEAFF. The CDR3 nucleotides read TGTGCCAGCAGCCGGCAGGGCGACACTGAAGCTTTCTTT.